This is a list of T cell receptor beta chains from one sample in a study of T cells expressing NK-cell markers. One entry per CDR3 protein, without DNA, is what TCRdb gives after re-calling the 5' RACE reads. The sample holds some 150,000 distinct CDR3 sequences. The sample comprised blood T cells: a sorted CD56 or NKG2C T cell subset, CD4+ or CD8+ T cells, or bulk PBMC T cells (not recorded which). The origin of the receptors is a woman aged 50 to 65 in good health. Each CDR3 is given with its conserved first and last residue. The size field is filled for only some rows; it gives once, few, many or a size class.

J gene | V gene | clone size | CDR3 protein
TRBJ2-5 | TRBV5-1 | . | CASSLVPGQGETQYF
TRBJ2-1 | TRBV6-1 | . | CASSEGTGGIDEQFF
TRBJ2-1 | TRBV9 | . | CASSVELAEDNEQFF
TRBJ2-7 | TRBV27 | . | CASSLETRGYEQYF
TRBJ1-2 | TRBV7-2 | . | CASSLAVLNYGYTF
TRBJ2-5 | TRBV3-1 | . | CASSQDIGMMAQETQYF
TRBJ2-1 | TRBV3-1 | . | CASSHGHNEQFF
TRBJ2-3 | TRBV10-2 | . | CASSVGADTQYF
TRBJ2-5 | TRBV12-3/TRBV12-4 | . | CASSFYSGRAVETQYF
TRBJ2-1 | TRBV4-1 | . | CASSQGDRVEQFF
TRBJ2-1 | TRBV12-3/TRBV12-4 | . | CASSSGTSGDGQFF
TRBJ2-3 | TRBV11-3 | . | CASSTLGGSTDTQYF
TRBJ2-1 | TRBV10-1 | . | CASSDGSYNEQFF
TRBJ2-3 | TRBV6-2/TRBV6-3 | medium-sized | CASSYTGGTGTDTQYF
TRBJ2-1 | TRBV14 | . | CAGTPSRVVYNEQFF
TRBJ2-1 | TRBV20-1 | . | CSAYYRAGYYNEQFF
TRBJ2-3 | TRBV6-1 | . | CASRLKERLAVTSTDTQYF
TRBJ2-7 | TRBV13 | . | CASSSGLAPYEQYF
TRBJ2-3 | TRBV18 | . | CASSLRDVRGDTQYF
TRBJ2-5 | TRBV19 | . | CASSTTDLAGETQYF
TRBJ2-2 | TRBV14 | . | CASSQEITGELFF
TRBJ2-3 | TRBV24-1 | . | CATSGPGDTQYF
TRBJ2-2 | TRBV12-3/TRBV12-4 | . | CASRRDSTNTGELFF
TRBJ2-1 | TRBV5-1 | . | CASSLVASGSYNEQFF
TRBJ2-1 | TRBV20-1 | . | CSARDPVVESGANEQFF
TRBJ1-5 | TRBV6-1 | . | CASSEYDRASRQPQHF
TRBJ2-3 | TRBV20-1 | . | CSASTPDGREGNSDTQYF
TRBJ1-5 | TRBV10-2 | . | CASCDQVRGQPQHF
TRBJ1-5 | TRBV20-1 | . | CSANRGRGQPQHF
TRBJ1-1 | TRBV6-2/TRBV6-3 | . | CASSGRNWANTEAFF
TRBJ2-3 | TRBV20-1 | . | CSAGTLIYDTQYF
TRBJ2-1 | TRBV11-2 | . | CASTAPVRNEQFF
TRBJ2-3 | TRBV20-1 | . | CSARDLAEPDTQYF
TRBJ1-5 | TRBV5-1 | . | CASSFQTRMEYQPQHF
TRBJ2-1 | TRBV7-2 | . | CASIPSAGGPPNEQFF
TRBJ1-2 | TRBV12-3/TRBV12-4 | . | CASSVQGFTHYGYTF
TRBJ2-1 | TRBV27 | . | CASTPSAYNEQFF
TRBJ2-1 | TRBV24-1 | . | CATSSGGFNEQFF
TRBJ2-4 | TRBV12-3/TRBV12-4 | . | CASNKQAWGNIQYF
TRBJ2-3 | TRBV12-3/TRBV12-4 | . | CASSPTAGLSTDTQYF
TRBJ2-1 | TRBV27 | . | CASSSLLAGYLNEQFF
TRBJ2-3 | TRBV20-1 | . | CSASPIHRERADTQYF
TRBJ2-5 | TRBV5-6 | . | CASIRLGQVGVETQYF
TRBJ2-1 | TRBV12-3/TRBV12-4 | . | CASSVPGLAGGSSYNEQFF
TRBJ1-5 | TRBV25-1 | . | CASSLQGDNQPQHF
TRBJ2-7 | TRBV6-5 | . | CASSQPGQGAWGRYYEQYF
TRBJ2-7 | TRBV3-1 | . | CASSSRGGAIYEQYF
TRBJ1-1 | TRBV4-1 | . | CASSRDRAGTEAFF
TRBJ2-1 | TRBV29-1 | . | CSIAGTGGRDEQFF
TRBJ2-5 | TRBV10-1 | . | CASSERPSQETQYF
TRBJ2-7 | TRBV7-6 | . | CASSAGQIDEQYF
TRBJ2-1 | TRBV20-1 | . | CSAIGLVSSYNEQFF
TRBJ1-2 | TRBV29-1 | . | CSVGVQGAWYGYTF
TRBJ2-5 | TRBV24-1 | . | CATSGRTGDETQYF